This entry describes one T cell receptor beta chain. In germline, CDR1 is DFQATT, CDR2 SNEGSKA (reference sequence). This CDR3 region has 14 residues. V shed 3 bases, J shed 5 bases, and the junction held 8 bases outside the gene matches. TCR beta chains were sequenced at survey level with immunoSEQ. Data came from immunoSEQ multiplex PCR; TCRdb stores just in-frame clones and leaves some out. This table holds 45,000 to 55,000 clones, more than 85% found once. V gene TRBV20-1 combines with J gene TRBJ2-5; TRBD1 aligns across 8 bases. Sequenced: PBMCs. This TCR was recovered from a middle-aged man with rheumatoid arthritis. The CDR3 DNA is TGCAGTGCTAGTTTCAGGGGGCGCGTGGAGACCCAGTACTTC. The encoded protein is CSASFRGRVETQYF.